A single sample is the source of the 30 T cell receptor beta chains below, sequenced in a study of shared clonotypes between healthy human individuals. Sequenced by immunoSEQ multiplex PCR; TCRdb stores in-frame clones only, minus some. This sample has roughly 600,000 clones, with roughly 98% found just once. Selected positively for CCR7 and CD45RO-negative, naive CD8 cells excluded terminally differentiated effector memory CD45RA+ cells. The sequencing input was naive CD8+ T cells sorted from blood. These receptors were collected from a man younger than 40 in good health.

The chain combines TRBV6-1 with TRBJ2-7, with D perhaps TRBD1 or TRBD2 (5 bases each). Trimming cost V 1 base and J 7 bases, with 17 bases left between them. CDR3 length: 15 amino acids. From germline, CDR1 is MNHNS and CDR2 SASEGT. The CDR3 DNA is TGTGCCAGCAGTGAAGGTTTCAGACAGTCGGGGGAGCAGTACTTC. Protein product: CASSEGFRQSGEQYF.

V gene TRBV7-9 combines with J gene TRBJ1-1; no definite D call. This CDR3 region has 12 residues. Germline V gene lookup returns CDR1 SEHNR and CDR2 FQNEAQ (reference sequence). V shed 4 bases and J shed 10 bases, with 13 bases lying between them. CDR3 in DNA: TGTGCCAGCAGCTCCGGCAAGGCCCCAGCTTTCTTT. It yields the protein CASSSGKAPAFF.

The chain combines TRBV7-2 with TRBJ1-2; the match to TRBD1 covers 9 bases. There are 13 residues in the CDR3. V was pared by 5 bases and J by 3 bases, with 1 base of the junction left unmatched. Germline values: CDR1 SGHTA, CDR2 FQGNSA. Here the CDR3 reads CASSGTGYYGYTF. In nucleotides, the CDR3 is TGTGCCAGCAGCGGGACAGGGTACTATGGCTACACCTTC.

The chain employs TRBV27 and TRBJ2-1; no definite D call. From germline, CDR1 is MNHEY and CDR2 SMNVEV (reference sequence). This CDR3 is built from 12 residues. The ends were cut back, 2 bases at V and 7 bases at J, with 6 bases in the middle. The CDR3 sequence: CASSLGQNEQFF. In DNA, the CDR3 is TGTGCCAGCAGTTTAGGGCAGAATGAGCAGTTCTTC.

This sequence joins TRBV28 and TRBJ1-1; possible D gene TRBD1, 5 bases. The CDR3 has 16 amino acids. CDR1 MDHEN and CDR2 SYDVKM come from the germline V gene. Trimming shortened V by 6 bases and J by 0 bases, and 17 bases separated the two germline ends. The CDR3 reads CASSTPRGNLNTEAFF. CDR3 bases: TGTGCCAGCAGCACCCCCCGGGGCAACTTGAACACTGAAGCTTTCTTT.

The rearrangement joins TRBV29-1 to TRBJ1-1, with 7 bases aligning to TRBD1. V shed 4 bases and J 3 bases; nucleotides not matched to a gene: 5. Germline values: CDR1 SQVTM, CDR2 ANQGSEA. This CDR3 comprises 13 residues. This CDR3 reads CSVAGGWDTEAFF. The CDR3 nucleotides are TGCAGCGTTGCAGGGGGTTGGGACACTGAAGCTTTCTTT.

This clone was recorded once. The chain recombines TRBV19 with TRBJ1-1; no definite D call. The germline V gene encodes CDR1 LNHDA and CDR2 SQIVND (reference sequence). The V and J ends lost 3 bases and 1 base respectively, with 12 bases between them. The CDR3 runs 15 residues. The CDR3 spells CASSIEASRNTEAFF. The CDR3 bases are TGTGCCAGTAGTATCGAGGCCTCCCGGAACACTGAAGCTTTCTTT.

V gene TRBV27 combines with J gene TRBJ2-1, with 9 bases that match TRBD1. The CDR3 runs to 14 residues. The V segment lost 5 bases and the J segment 5 bases; nucleotides outside the gene matches: 4. Germline V gives CDR1 MNHEY, CDR2 SMNVEV (reference sequence). The CDR3 is CASSTGGVNNEQFF. In nucleotides, the CDR3 is TGTGCCAGCAGTACAGGGGGCGTGAACAATGAGCAGTTCTTC.

The CDR3 region is CASSAHDSREKLFF. In nucleotides, the CDR3 is TGTGCCAGCAGTGCTCACGATTCACGGGAAAAACTGTTTTTT. V is TRBV25-1 and J is TRBJ1-4; D is unresolved. V lost 4 bases, J lost 8 bases, and 14 bases lay in between. There are 14 residues in the CDR3. From germline, CDR1 is MGHDK and CDR2 SYGVNS.

This clone was seen only once. V usage is TRBV11-2 and J usage is TRBJ2-5, with TRBD1 identical over 9 bases. The J call may be in error: the DNA end matches TRBJ2-7 better. CDR3 length equals 18 residues. Germline V gene lookup returns CDR1 SGHAT and CDR2 FQNNGV. The CDR3 nucleotides are TGTGCCAGCTGCAGGGGACAGGGCCTTTCCTTTAGCTCCTACGAGCAGTACTTC. It yields the protein CASCRGQGLSFSSYEQYF.

The genes are TRBV6-5 and TRBJ2-5; D perhaps matches TRBD1 (5 bases). This CDR3 is built from 15 residues. Germline V gene lookup returns CDR1 MNHEY and CDR2 SVGAGI. The V gene lost 6 bases and the J gene lost 0 bases, with 14 bases spanning the gap. In DNA form, the CDR3 reads TGTGCCAGCAGGAGTGGCAGGGTCTACCAAGAGACCCAGTACTTC. The encoded protein is CASRSGRVYQETQYF.

The J gene is TRBJ1-2, the V gene TRBV27; the D gene is possibly TRBD1 (6 bases). Germline CDR1 is MNHEY and CDR2 is SMNVEV (reference sequence). The CDR3 consists of 13 residues. The V end was cut by 2 bases, the J end by 7 bases, with 11 bases between. The CDR3 is CASSLPGARGYTF. CDR3 bases: TGTGCCAGCAGTTTACCGGGGGCGCGTGGCTACACCTTC.

The chain uses TRBV7-8 and TRBJ1-1; no definite D call. This CDR3 contains 15 residues. The germline V gene has CDR1 SGHVS and CDR2 FQNEAQ. The V end was cut by 4 bases, the J end by 1 base, with 13 bases between. In DNA form, the CDR3 reads TGTGCCAGCAGCTGGCAACTTTGGGGGAACACTGAAGCTTTCTTT. This gives the protein CASSWQLWGNTEAFF. The variable domain in full, completed from reference TRBV7-8 and TRBJ1-1, reads GAGVSQSPRYKVAKRGQDVALRCDPISGHVSLFWYQQALGQGPEFLTYFQNEAQLDKSGLPSDRFFAERPEGSVSTLKIQRTQQEDSAVYLCASSWQLWGNTEAFFGQGTRLTVV.

This clone was detected once. The chain joins TRBV6-6 to TRBJ2-7; a weak D match, TRBD1 (5 bases). Looked up from germline, CDR1 is MNHNY and CDR2 is SVGAGI (reference sequence). The CDR3 consists of 10 residues. With 10 bases removed from V and 5 bases from J, the gap between germline ends came to 9 bases. The CDR3 DNA follows: TGTGCCACAGGACATGACGAGCAGTACTTC. Amino acid sequence: CATGHDEQYF.

V is TRBV15 and J is TRBJ2-2; 13 bases agree with TRBD2. Per the germline V gene, CDR1 is LNHNV and CDR2 is YYDKDF (reference sequence). CDR3 length: 19 residues. V was clipped by 0 bases and J by 0 bases; unmatched bases: 4. CDR3 bases: TGTGCCACCAGCAGAGATTTTACTAGCGGGAGGGCGAACACCGGGGAGCTGTTTTTT. Translation gives CATSRDFTSGRANTGELFF.

The V and J genes are TRBV4-2 and TRBJ1-2, with D maybe TRBD1 (5 bases). Looked up from germline, CDR1 is LGHNA and CDR2 is YNFKEQ. V was clipped by 0 bases and J by 5 bases, with 16 bases between them. The CDR3 loop spans 16 amino acids. As DNA, the CDR3 is TGTGCCAGCAGCCAAGACGCTACGGGGCGAGGGTATGGCTACACCTTC. Translation gives CASSQDATGRGYGYTF.

The chain has TRBV27 and TRBJ2-3; TRBD2 matches 16 bases. The CDR3 covers 20 residues. The germline V gene has CDR1 MNHEY and CDR2 SMNVEV (reference sequence). V lost 3 bases to trimming and J lost 0 bases; unmatched junction nucleotides: 9. The CDR3 coding sequence is TGTGCCAGCAGTTTTGCCGCCGGGACTAGCGGGAGGGGTAGCACAGATACGCAGTATTTT. It specifies CASSFAAGTSGRGSTDTQYF.

The V call is TRBV9, the J call TRBJ2-7, with 8 nucleotides matching TRBD2. J was trimmed by 2 bases and V by 2 bases; bases with no gene match: 9. Germline CDR1 reads SGDLS; CDR2 reads YYNGEE. This CDR3 contains 16 residues. The CDR3 bases are TGTGCCAGCAGCGTCCGCCCGGGACTAGGGGCCTACGAGCAGTACTTC. Its translation: CASSVRPGLGAYEQYF.

The chain combines TRBV7-9 with TRBJ2-7; the match to TRBD1 covers 8 bases. The J segment lost 1 base and the V segment lost 5 bases, leaving 4 bases of the junction unmatched. This CDR3 contains 14 residues. In germline, CDR1 is SEHNR, CDR2 FQNEAQ (reference sequence). The CDR3 sequence: CASSRQGMSYEQYF. For the CDR3, the DNA is TGTGCCAGCAGCCGACAGGGGATGTCCTACGAGCAGTACTTC. Full variable domain (missing parts from reference TRBV7-9 and TRBJ2-7): DTGVSQNPRHKITKRGQNVTFRCDPISEHNRLYWYRQTLGQGPEFLTYFQNEAQLEKSRLLSDRFSAERPKGSFSTLEIQRTEQGDSAMYLCASSRQGMSYEQYFGPGTRLTVT.

The genes are TRBV11-2 and TRBJ2-3; D might be TRBD1 or TRBD2, each matching 6 bases. Germline CDR1 reads SGHAT; CDR2 reads FQNNGV. The CDR3 runs to 17 residues. Trimming stripped 7 bases from V and 5 bases from J, with 25 bases between. CDR3 residues: CASTLSIWGASGDTQYF. In DNA, the CDR3 is TGTGCCAGCACCCTTAGTATTTGGGGGGCGTCAGGAGATACGCAGTATTTT.

To note about this clone: One junction end does not reproduce the germline sequence, and a read error may be involved. This chain links TRBV5-1 with TRBJ2-5; D not certain. Looked up from germline, CDR1 is SGHRS and CDR2 is YFSETQ. This CDR3 region has 8 residues. CDR3 protein: CASKTAHF. In DNA form, the CDR3 reads TGCGCCAGCAAAACGGCGCACTTC.

This chain connects TRBV5-4 to TRBJ1-2, with 8 bases identical to TRBD1. Germline loops: CDR1 SGHNT, CDR2 YYREEE (reference sequence). The J segment lost 3 bases and the V segment lost 2 bases, leaving 3 bases of the junction unmatched. The length of the CDR3 is 14 residues. The CDR3: CASSFAGGDYGYTF. The CDR3, as DNA: TGTGCCAGCAGCTTTGCAGGGGGCGACTATGGCTACACCTTC.

To note about this clone: In the same sample, other DNA sequences code for this CDR3. The V call is TRBV5-1, the J call TRBJ2-7, with D possibly matching TRBD2 (6 bases). CDR3 length equals 14 residues. V lost 4 bases to trimming and J lost 4 bases, with 15 bases between them. Per germline, CDR1 SGHRS and CDR2 YFSETQ. The CDR3 region has the DNA TGCGCCAGCAGCATCGGGACTGGAACTTACGAGCAGTACTTC. This gives the protein CASSIGTGTYEQYF. Together with reference TRBV5-1 and TRBJ2-7, the CDR3 gives the full variable domain: KAGVTQTPRYLIKTRGQQVTLSCSPISGHRSVSWYQQTPGQGLQFLFEYFSETQRNKGNFPGRFSGRQFSNSRSEMNVSTLELGDSALYLCASSIGTGTYEQYFGPGTRLTVT.

This chain uses TRBV9 with TRBJ1-3; D is unresolved. Trimming cost V 1 base and J 0 bases, with 8 bases left between them. The CDR3 sequence is 15 residues long. Germline lookup yields CDR1 SGDLS and CDR2 YYNGEE. CDR3 in DNA: TGTGCCAGCAGCGTACTAGGGAGCTCTGGAAACACCATATATTTT. This gives the protein CASSVLGSSGNTIYF.

The gene calls are TRBV14 and TRBJ2-3; D remains unclear. CDR3 length: 15 amino acids. Deletions cut 1 base from V and 6 bases from J, with 14 bases between. The germline V gene has CDR1 SGHDN and CDR2 FVKESK. Here the CDR3 reads CASSQGSQAWDTQYF. The CDR3 DNA reads TGTGCCAGCAGCCAAGGCTCCCAGGCCTGGGATACGCAGTATTTT. Complete variable domain (other parts from reference TRBV14 and TRBJ2-3): EAGVTQFPSHSVIEKGQTVTLRCDPISGHDNLYWYRRVMGKEIKFLLHFVKESKQDESGMPNNRFLAERTGGTYSTLKVQPAELEDSGVYFCASSQGSQAWDTQYFGPGTRLTVL.

The V and J genes are TRBV7-9 and TRBJ2-2, with D tentatively TRBD1 (6 bases). Germline CDR1 and CDR2: SEHNR and FQNEAQ (reference sequence). The CDR3 runs 16 residues. Between the trimmed V and J ends, which lost 0 bases and 7 bases, there was a span of 15 bases. The DNA for the CDR3 is TGTGCCAGCAGCTTAGCGGGGGCGGCTCTCCACGGGGAGCTGTTTTTT. The encoded protein is CASSLAGAALHGELFF.

The V call is TRBV5-1, the J call TRBJ2-7, with D tentatively TRBD2 (5 bases). The CDR3 is 15 residues long. Trimming cost V 0 bases and J 0 bases, with 10 bases left between them. Germline CDR1 and CDR2: SGHRS and YFSETQ. The CDR3 loop is CASSLVPGNSYEQYF. The CDR3 DNA reads TGCGCCAGCAGCTTGGTTCCGGGAAACTCCTACGAGCAGTACTTC.

V and J are TRBV10-2 and TRBJ2-2; D possibly corresponds to TRBD1 (6 bases). The CDR3 length is 15 residues. V shed 2 bases and J shed 6 bases, with 13 bases lying between them. Germline V CDR1 and CDR2: WSHSY, SAAADI. CDR3 nucleotides: TGCGCCAGCAGTGAGCACAGGGAAGGGGCCGGGGAGCTGTTTTTT. Translated, it gives CASSEHREGAGELFF.

V gene TRBV15 combines with J gene TRBJ1-5; maybe TRBD1 (6 bases). V was shortened by 5 bases and J by 3 bases, with 17 bases between the two germline ends. The length of the CDR3 is 16 residues. The germline gives CDR1 LNHNV, CDR2 YYDKDF (reference sequence). The chain's CDR3 is CATSPLQGSNNQPQHF. The CDR3 nucleotides are TGTGCCACCAGCCCTCTACAGGGTTCGAACAATCAGCCCCAGCATTTT.

The chain recombines TRBV5-1 with TRBJ2-1; D may be TRBD2 (5 bases). In germline, CDR1 is SGHRS, CDR2 YFSETQ. This CDR3 spans 14 amino acids. Trimming removed 0 bases from V and 8 bases from J, with 12 bases in between. CDR3 loop: CASSLAPSMDEQFF. For the CDR3, the DNA is TGCGCCAGCAGCTTGGCCCCTAGCATGGATGAGCAGTTCTTC.